This TCR beta chain came from a study of T cell responses to AZD1222 COVID-19 vaccine. This CDR3 has 12 residues. The germline V and J ends were trimmed by 10 bases and 1 base, with 10 bases remaining between them. Germline CDR1 is SNHLY and CDR2 is FYNNEI. General study points: Only a handful of people who got AZD1222 tested seropositive at baseline. Donors, mostly white British, included more females; clonal diversity was possibly underestimated.

Comments on this clone: Its antigen is currently unknown.

Clones were read by immunoSEQ multiplex PCR, and TCRdb kept only the in-frame ones, dropping some. The sample includes about 100,000 clones, 89% of them seen just once. The chain links TRBV2 to TRBJ2-5, with D possibly being TRBD2 (6 bases). This clonotype was obtained from an adult in good health. The source was peripheral blood, collected on day 0 of MenACWY control vaccination. Here the CDR3 DNA reads TGTGCCACTGGGGGGACCCAAGAGACCCAGTACTTC. This codes for CATGGTQETQYF.